A single sample is the source of the 32 T cell receptor beta chains below, sequenced in a study of shared T cell receptors in the human thymus. Sequencing was performed with immunoSEQ multiplex PCR; in TCRdb, only in-frame clones are kept and a portion is missing. The sample holds under 700,000 clones, around 78% seen once. This sample also belongs to another study, concerning human thymus T cells.

The sample taken for sequencing was thymocytes. These receptors were obtained from a boy under two years old with a congenital heart defect.

Only a few counts were recorded for this clone. The chain combines TRBV12-2 with TRBJ2-1; TRBD2, the table's D call, lacks a check against the DNA. TRBV12-2 is a recognized pseudogene. CDR3 size: 17 residues. The CDR3 nucleotides are TGTGCAAGTCGCTTAGCCCTAGCGGGAGTCTCCTACAATGAGCAGTTCTTC. This encodes CASRLALAGVSYNEQFF.

V and J are TRBV28 and TRBJ2-4; TRBD1 might be the D (6 bases). The ends were cut back, 5 bases at V and 9 bases at J, with 11 bases in the middle. The CDR3 has 12 residues. Germline CDR1 MDHEN, CDR2 SYDVKM. The DNA of the CDR3 is TGTGCCAGCAGTCCCAGGGGTGGCATTCAGTACTTC. Translation: CASSPRGGIQYF.

This sequence joins TRBV14 and TRBJ2-2, with 9 bases that match TRBD1. The junction had 13 bases not matched to a gene; V was cut back by 4 bases and J by 4 bases. Germline V gives CDR1 SGHDN, CDR2 FVKESK. The CDR3 sequence is 18 residues long. The CDR3 loop is CASSPKRGTGLLTGELFF. Written as DNA, the CDR3 is TGTGCCAGCAGCCCTAAAAGGGGGACAGGGCTTCTCACCGGGGAGCTGTTTTTT. Full variable domain (rest looked up from reference TRBV14 and TRBJ2-2): EAGVTQFPSHSVIEKGQTVTLRCDPISGHDNLYWYRRVMGKEIKFLLHFVKESKQDESGMPNNRFLAERTGGTYSTLKVQPAELEDSGVYFCASSPKRGTGLLTGELFFGEGSRLTVL.

The V call is TRBV27, the J call TRBJ2-6; possibly TRBD2 for D (6 bases). V dropped 3 bases and J dropped 3 bases, with 18 bases sitting between them. CDR1 is MNHEY and CDR2 is SMNVEV in the germline V gene (reference sequence). The CDR3 has 18 amino acids. CDR3 DNA: TGTGCCAGCAGTTTTAGGAGTTTACGGGAGAGTGGGGCCAACGTCCTGACTTTC. Protein product: CASSFRSLRESGANVLTF.

This chain connects TRBV18 to TRBJ2-4; TRBD1 aligns across 9 bases. V lost 3 bases, J lost 6 bases, and 6 bases stayed unmatched. This CDR3 has 15 amino acids. Germline assignment: CDR1 KGHSH and CDR2 LQKENI. The chain's CDR3 is CASSPGQGSGNIQYF. In DNA form, the CDR3 reads TGTGCCAGCTCACCGGGACAGGGTTCGGGAAACATTCAGTACTTC.

This chain uses TRBV15 with TRBJ1-1; 12 positions match TRBD1. The germline gives CDR1 LNHNV, CDR2 YYDKDF (reference sequence). Losses at the gene ends were 2 bases for V and 9 bases for J; bases not matched to a gene: 16. This CDR3 contains 18 residues. In nucleotides, the CDR3 is TGTGCCACCAGCAGATCGGGACAGGGGGCGCAGAGTTGGAGGAAAGCTTTCTTT. Translating gives CATSRSGQGAQSWRKAFF.

The chain uses TRBV27 and TRBJ2-5, with TRBD1 identical over 9 bases. The V segment lost 10 bases and the J segment 0 bases; nucleotides outside the gene matches: 3. The V gene's germline CDR1 is MNHEY and CDR2 SMNVEV (reference sequence). The CDR3 is 13 amino acids. CDR3 sequence (DNA): TGTGCCACAGGGACAGGGCACCAAGAGACCCAGTACTTC. It encodes CATGTGHQETQYF.

J is TRBJ2-1 and V is TRBV7-2, with D tentatively TRBD1 (5 bases). In germline, CDR1 is SGHTA, CDR2 FQGNSA. The CDR3 is 12 residues long. Deletions cut 9 bases from V and 2 bases from J, with 8 bases between. The CDR3 spells CARGVAYNEQFF. The CDR3 nucleotides read TGTGCCAGAGGGGTCGCCTACAATGAGCAGTTCTTC.

The chain carries TRBV29-1 and TRBJ2-7; 13 positions agree with TRBD2. V was clipped by 4 bases and J by 5 bases; unmatched bases: 2. The CDR3 contains 13 residues. In germline, CDR1 is SQVTM, CDR2 ANQGSEA. CDR3 bases: TGCAGCGTTGGAACTAGCGGGAGGGACGAGCAGTACTTC. It codes for CSVGTSGRDEQYF.

V and J are TRBV19 and TRBJ2-4; 13 nucleotides align to TRBD2. The CDR3 consists of 17 residues. Trimming at V came to 5 bases and at J to 3 bases, leaving 7 bases not matched to a gene. Germline-derived CDR1 and CDR2 are LNHDA and SQIVND (reference sequence). Here the CDR3 DNA reads TGTGCCAGTAGTCCCGGACTAGCGGGAGAGTGCAAAAACATTCAGTACTTC. Translated, it gives CASSPGLAGECKNIQYF.

The chain links TRBV30 to TRBJ1-6; 7 nucleotides match TRBD1. V was clipped by 5 bases and J by 7 bases; unmatched bases: 11. The CDR3 loop spans 15 amino acids. Germline loops: CDR1 GTSNPN, CDR2 SVGIG (reference sequence). The DNA of the CDR3 is TGTGCCTGGGGAGCCCCGGGACAGAGGAATTCACCCCTCCACTTT. Its translation is CAWGAPGQRNSPLHF.

The table lists this clone with a count of one. J is TRBJ2-7 and V is TRBV19; 10 bases map to TRBD1. J lost 5 bases, V lost 8 bases, and 6 bases had no gene match. From germline, CDR1 is LNHDA and CDR2 SQIVND (reference sequence). CDR3 length equals 13 residues. CDR3 sequence reads: CASHAGTGDEQYF. Written as DNA, the CDR3 is TGTGCCAGTCACGCCGGGACAGGGGACGAGCAGTACTTC.

V and J are TRBV5-1 and TRBJ2-5; no clear D gene. Between the trimmed V and J ends, which lost 1 base and 9 bases, there was a span of 22 bases. The CDR3 is made up of 16 amino acids. Germline CDR1 and CDR2: SGHRS and YFSETQ. CDR3 protein: CASSLPPGRLLKAQYF. In DNA form, the CDR3 reads TGCGCCAGCAGCTTGCCCCCTGGCAGGCTATTAAAAGCCCAGTACTTC. The full variable domain, in which reference TRBV5-1 and TRBJ2-5 provide the parts outside the CDR3, is KAGVTQTPRYLIKTRGQQVTLSCSPISGHRSVSWYQQTPGQGLQFLFEYFSETQRNKGNFPGRFSGRQFSNSRSEMNVSTLELGDSALYLCASSLPPGRLLKAQYFGPGTRLLVL.

V and J are TRBV7-8 and TRBJ1-2; D unresolved. The V gene's germline CDR1 is SGHVS and CDR2 FQNEAQ. The CDR3 runs to 14 residues. V was clipped by 1 base and J by 4 bases, with 10 bases between them. CDR3 protein: CASSLENGIYGYTF. Here the CDR3 DNA reads TGTGCCAGCAGCTTAGAAAACGGGATCTATGGCTACACCTTC.

The V and J genes are TRBV27 and TRBJ2-1; 10 bases line up with TRBD2. Germline assignment: CDR1 MNHEY and CDR2 SMNVEV (reference sequence). This CDR3 region has 14 residues. V trimming: 3 bases; J trimming: 7 bases; junction bases outside the gene matches: 3. The CDR3, as DNA: TGTGCCAGCAGTTTCAGCGGGAGGGGTAATGAGCAGTTCTTC. Translation gives CASSFSGRGNEQFF.

V usage is TRBV19 and J usage is TRBJ1-5; a weak D match, TRBD1 (5 bases). CDR3 length: 12 residues. V was trimmed by 6 bases and J by 13 bases, leaving 16 bases between them. Germline lookup yields CDR1 LNHDA and CDR2 SQIVND (reference sequence). The CDR3 sequence is CASRRGLGDQHF. The CDR3 DNA follows: TGTGCCAGTAGACGGGGGTTGGGCGATCAGCATTTT. The variable domain in full, with the rest retrieved from reference TRBV19 and TRBJ1-5, is DGGITQSPKYLFRKEGQNVTLSCEQNLNHDAMYWYRQDPGQGLRLIYYSQIVNDFQKGDIAEGYSVSREKKESFPLTVTSAQKNPTAFYLCASRRGLGDQHFGDGTRLSIL.

This chain links TRBV12-5 with TRBJ1-4; D unresolved. V was cut by 4 bases and J by 2 bases, with 11 bases left in between. CDR3 size: 15 residues. The germline V gene has CDR1 LGHNT and CDR2 FRNRAP. The CDR3: CASGSLKSTNEKLFF. CDR3 sequence (DNA): TGTGCTAGTGGTTCGTTGAAGAGTACTAATGAAAAACTGTTTTTT.

The chain uses TRBV30 and TRBJ2-3, with a possible D match to TRBD2 (5 bases). Germline values: CDR1 GTSNPN, CDR2 SVGIG (reference sequence). V shed 4 bases and J shed 0 bases, with 20 bases lying between them. The CDR3 has 17 residues. The CDR3 DNA follows: TGTGCCTGGACCGTAAACGACGGCGGGTTAAGCACAGATACGCAGTATTTT. Translated: CAWTVNDGGLSTDTQYF.

The CDR3 coding sequence is TGTGCCAGTAGTATAGATCTCAAATTAAGCGGGGGCCCTTGGGAGCAGTACTTC. The encoded protein is CASSIDLKLSGGPWEQYF. V gene TRBV19 combines with J gene TRBJ2-7; TRBD2 matches 8 bases. V shed 0 bases, J shed 7 bases, and the junction held 17 bases outside the gene matches. Germline CDR1 is LNHDA and CDR2 is SQIVND (reference sequence). This CDR3 is built from 18 residues.

The DNA for the CDR3 is TGTGCCAGCAGCTGGGACATGGAAGAGACCCAGTACTTC. Its protein product is CASSWDMEETQYF. This chain links TRBV5-6 with TRBJ2-5; perhaps TRBD1 as D (6 bases). The CDR3 totals 13 residues. Germline lookup yields CDR1 SGHDT and CDR2 YYEEEE. V was cut by 3 bases and J by 3 bases, with 9 bases left in between. The whole variable domain, remainder taken from reference TRBV5-6 and TRBJ2-5, is DAGVTQSPTHLIKTRGQQVTLRCSPKSGHDTVSWYQQALGQGPQFIFQYYEEEERQRGNFPDRFSGHQFPNYSSELNVNALLLGDSALYLCASSWDMEETQYFGPGTRLLVL.

The CDR3 region is CASSYGGNEQFF. CDR3 sequence (DNA): TGCGCCAGCAGCTACGGCGGCAATGAGCAGTTCTTC. The chain links TRBV4-3 to TRBJ2-1; D call uncertain. This CDR3 contains 12 residues. The V end was cut by 5 bases, the J end by 6 bases, with 8 bases between. Germline lookup yields CDR1 LGHNA and CDR2 YSLEER.

The chain carries TRBV6-1 and TRBJ2-1, with 10 bases identical to TRBD2. The germline gives CDR1 MNHNS, CDR2 SASEGT. This CDR3 has 12 residues. Trimming at V came to 11 bases and at J to 6 bases, leaving 4 bases not matched to a gene. For the CDR3, the DNA is TGTGCCCACCCTAGCGGGAGCAATGAGCAGTTCTTC. It codes for CAHPSGSNEQFF.

J is TRBJ1-1 and V is TRBV12-5, with D perhaps matching TRBD1 (6 bases). The CDR3 is 16 residues long. The germline V gene has CDR1 LGHNT and CDR2 FRNRAP. Trimming cost V 0 bases and J 3 bases, with 14 bases left between them. CDR3 DNA: TGTGCTAGTGGTTTGGTACAGGGCAGCGCGGACACTGAAGCTTTCTTT. As protein: CASGLVQGSADTEAFF.

The table lists this clone with a count of one. The chain links TRBV12-5 to TRBJ1-5; 9 bases line up with TRBD1. The CDR3 spans 16 residues. CDR1 is LGHNT and CDR2 is FRNRAP in the germline V gene. Losses at the gene ends were 2 bases for V and 4 bases for J; bases not matched to a gene: 6. The DNA for the CDR3 is TGTGCTAGTGGTTTGACCGGGACAGGGAGGAATCAGCCCCAGCATTTT. This sequence encodes CASGLTGTGRNQPQHF.

V and J are TRBV7-9 and TRBJ2-1; TRBD2 is a possible D gene (5 bases). CDR3 length: 13 residues. CDR1 is SEHNR, CDR2 FQNEAQ, per germline (reference sequence). Trimming left V 2 bases short and J 9 bases short, with 11 bases between. CDR3 bases: TGTGCCAGCAGCTTACGGGGTAATAGTGAGCAGTTCTTC. It codes for CASSLRGNSEQFF.

The V and J genes are TRBV7-9 and TRBJ2-1; 16 bases match TRBD2. This CDR3 region has 16 residues. Trimming took 6 bases from V and 9 from J; bases not matched to a gene: 8. CDR1 SEHNR and CDR2 FQNEAQ come from the germline V gene (reference sequence). CDR3 residues: CASRHPGTSGRGEQFF. The DNA of the CDR3 is TGTGCCAGCAGGCATCCCGGGACTAGCGGGAGGGGTGAGCAGTTCTTC.

This clone was seen a few times. The chain carries TRBV27 and TRBJ2-7; tentatively, D is TRBD2 (6 bases). V lost 8 bases to trimming and J lost 2 bases, with 10 bases between them. The V gene's germline CDR1 is MNHEY and CDR2 SMNVEV (reference sequence). The CDR3 has 12 residues. The CDR3 protein is CASAGPTYEQYF. CDR3 bases: TGTGCCAGCGCGGGGCCAACCTACGAGCAGTACTTC.

This rearrangement joins TRBV28 to TRBJ2-3; 9 bases map to TRBD2. V shed 2 bases, J shed 4 bases, and the junction held 7 bases outside the gene matches. CDR1 and CDR2 from the germline V gene are MDHEN and SYDVKM. The CDR3 runs to 16 residues. The CDR3, as DNA: TGTGCCAGCAGTTTAGCCTCTAGCGGGACGGCAGATACGCAGTATTTT. Its translation: CASSLASSGTADTQYF. Full variable domain (remainder filled in from reference TRBV28 and TRBJ2-3): DVKVTQSSRYLVKRTGEKVFLECVQDMDHENMFWYRQDPGLGLRLIYFSYDVKMKEKGDIPEGYSVSREKKERFSLILESASTNQTSMYLCASSLASSGTADTQYFGPGTRLTVL.

The chain recombines TRBV18 with TRBJ1-5, with D hard to call. The CDR3 extends over 10 amino acids. Germline V gene lookup returns CDR1 KGHSH and CDR2 LQKENI. Deletions cut 3 bases from V and 9 bases from J, with 3 bases between. In DNA form, the CDR3 reads TGTGCCAGCTCACCCAGGCCCCAGCATTTT. Amino acids: CASSPRPQHF.

The rearrangement links TRBV18 to TRBJ2-7, with a possible D match to TRBD2 (6 bases). Germline CDR1 KGHSH, CDR2 LQKENI. V was clipped by 2 bases and J by 7 bases, with 15 bases between them. CDR3 length: 14 amino acids. The CDR3 here is CASSPGRQGGEQYF. CDR3 sequence (DNA): TGTGCCAGCTCACCAGGTCGGCAGGGAGGTGAGCAGTACTTC.

V is TRBV6-6 and J is TRBJ1-2; the D gene is possibly TRBD1 (5 bases). V lost 0 bases and J lost 2, with 10 bases in between. Germline-derived CDR1 and CDR2 are MNHNY and SVGAGI (reference sequence). This CDR3 spans 15 amino acids. In DNA, the CDR3 is TGTGCCAGCAGTTACTCCGGGGGAAAGAACTATGGCTACACCTTC. As protein: CASSYSGGKNYGYTF.

As for this clone: Compared with germline, one end of the junction differs, possibly owing to a read error. The gene calls are TRBV6-6 and TRBJ2-3, with 7 bases aligning to TRBD2. This CDR3 contains 15 residues. Germline V gene sequence: CDR1 MNHNY, CDR2 SVGAGI (reference sequence). The CDR3 sequence: CASSHSSGYTDTQYF. DNA of the CDR3: TGTGCCAGCAGTCACTCTAGCGGATACACAGATACGCAGTATTTT.